This T cell receptor beta chain was retrieved from a study of beta chain features in type 1 diabetes. The germline V and J ends were trimmed by 1 base and 8 bases, with 9 bases remaining between them. The V gene's germline CDR1 is LNHDA and CDR2 SQIVND (reference sequence). The CDR3 is made up of 13 amino acids. Investigators reverse transcribed all isolated RNA, so they sequenced expressed TCRB transcripts. Profiling relied on immunoSEQ multiplex PCR, and the TCRdb table lists in-frame clones only, not all of them. The sample lists about 350,000 clones, roughly a fifth occurring once. V is TRBV19 and J is TRBJ2-4; D may be TRBD1 (5 bases). The material sequenced was naive CD4+ T cells from blood. This sequence originates from a woman aged 18-30 years in good health. CDR3 in amino acids: CASSIGGADIQYF. The CDR3 nucleotides are TGTGCCAGTAGTATAGGTGGGGCGGACATTCAGTACTTC.